This is a list of T cell receptor beta chains from one sample in a study of cytomegalovirus exposure and HLA in healthy donors. Assay: immunoSEQ multiplex PCR; the TCRdb copy retains only in-frame clones and omits some. The sample consists of over 150,000 clones, 86% of them appearing once. The sample taken for sequencing was PBMCs. The receptors here all came from a man younger than 35 in good health and CMV-seropositive. Each CDR3 is given with its conserved first and last residue. The D gene is left open where the match is weak. Clone size is shown for a subset of rows, as once, few, many or a class of expanded clone.

D gene,clone size,J gene,V gene,CDR3 DNA,CDR3 protein
TRBD1,NA,TRBJ1-1,TRBV29-1,TGCAGCGCAGGGACAGGGGAAACTGAAGCTTTCTTT,CSAGTGETEAFF
NA,NA,TRBJ1-5,TRBV7-2,TGTGCCAGCAGCTTAGGGGGGGGTATCAATCAGCCCCAGCATTTT,CASSLGGGINQPQHF
NA,NA,TRBJ1-1,TRBV30,TGTGCCGGGGGGGGAAGAAACACTGAAGCTTTCTTT,CAGGGRNTEAFF
NA,NA,TRBJ2-5,TRBV4-3,TGCGCCAGCAGCTTAACCGGGAGCCGGATGGAGACCCAGTACTTC,CASSLTGSRMETQYF
TRBD2,NA,TRBJ2-7,TRBV6-6,TGTGCCAGCAGTTCACTAGCGCCAGGCTACGAGCAGTACTTC,CASSSLAPGYEQYF
TRBD2,once,TRBJ2-7,TRBV4-3,TGCGCCAGCACACTTGGGGGGGCTAGCGGGATCTTACAGTACTTC,CASTLGGASGILQYF
TRBD1,NA,TRBJ1-2,TRBV4-1,TGCGCCAGCAGCCGGAGTACAGGGGACTATGGCTACACCTTC,CASSRSTGDYGYTF
TRBD1,once,TRBJ1-6,TRBV6-5,TGTGCCAGCAGTGACAGGGCGGAGGATTCACCCCTCCACTTT,CASSDRAEDSPLHF
TRBD1,NA,TRBJ2-2,TRBV5-1,TGCGCCAGCAGCTTCGGACAGGGGGCGGGGACCGGGGAGCTGTTTTTT,CASSFGQGAGTGELFF
TRBD1,NA,TRBJ1-1,TRBV7-9,TGTGCCAGCAGCCCTCGGGGCTTACAGGGGGCGGGCACTGAAGCTTTCTTT,CASSPRGLQGAGTEAFF
NA,once,TRBJ2-5,TRBV20-1,TGCAGCGCTTGGAGCCAAGAGACCCAGTACTTC,CSAWSQETQYF
NA,NA,TRBJ2-3,TRBV7-9,TGTGCCAGCAGCTTAATCTCCTCCGGCACAGATACGCAGTATTTT,CASSLISSGTDTQYF
TRBD1,once,TRBJ1-2,TRBV9,TGTGCCAGCAGCGAAGGGGGCGCGGGGGGCTACACCTTC,CASSEGGAGGYTF
TRBD1,NA,TRBJ1-1,TRBV9,TGTGCCAGCAGCGTAGGGATCGGGACAGTGAACACTGAAGCTTTCTTT,CASSVGIGTVNTEAFF
TRBD1,NA,TRBJ1-3,TRBV5-6,TGTGCCAGCAGCTTGTCCGGGACAGTTGACACCATATATTTT,CASSLSGTVDTIYF
TRBD1,once,TRBJ2-7,TRBV6-6,TGTGCCAGCAGTGCCCTCGGGACAGGGGGCTCCTACGAGCAGTACTTC,CASSALGTGGSYEQYF
NA,once,TRBJ1-2,TRBV6-6,TGTGCCAGCAGTTACTCGGAGGCGGGCTACACCTTC,CASSYSEAGYTF
NA,NA,TRBJ1-1,TRBV25-1,TGTGCCAGCAGTGATGGCCTGGGCTTGAACACTGAAGCTTTCTTT,CASSDGLGLNTEAFF
TRBD1,NA,TRBJ2-1,TRBV11-2,TGTGCCAGCAGCTTAGATGGGACAGGTTACAATGAGCAGTTCTTC,CASSLDGTGYNEQFF
NA,NA,TRBJ2-7,TRBV7-2,TGTGCCAGCAGCTTAGGTTTTGGAGGGCGCCTCACCAACTACGAGCAGTACTTC,CASSLGFGGRLTNYEQYF
TRBD1,few,TRBJ2-7,TRBV5-1,TGCGCCAGCAGCCCCAGGACAGGGGCAACCTACGAGCAGTACTTC,CASSPRTGATYEQYF
NA,NA,TRBJ1-1,TRBV11-2,TGTGCCAGCAGCCCTATGAACACTGAAGCTTTCTTT,CASSPMNTEAFF
NA,once,TRBJ2-5,TRBV19,TGTGCCAGTAGTACGGTTCCCGGAGACCGGGGCCAGTACTTC,CASSTVPGDRGQYF
TRBD2,NA,TRBJ2-1,TRBV4-1,TGCGCCAGCAGCCAAGATCGGCTAGCGGATTACAATGAGCAGTTCTTC,CASSQDRLADYNEQFF
NA,NA,TRBJ2-6,TRBV7-2,TGTGCCAGCCCCTCGGGGGACTCTGGGGCCAACGTCCTGACTTTC,CASPSGDSGANVLTF
TRBD2,NA,TRBJ2-3,TRBV19,TGTGCCAGTAGTGTCCCTAGCGGGGGGCCCGACGATACGCAGTATTTT,CASSVPSGGPDDTQYF
NA,NA,TRBJ2-3,TRBV19,TGTGCCAGTAGTCTAACTAGAAAAGGTGCCACAGATACGCAGTATTTT,CASSLTRKGATDTQYF
NA,NA,TRBJ1-5,TRBV19,TGTGCCAGTAGTCCAGCGGGGGGGCCCGTCGGGCAGCCCCAGCATTTT,CASSPAGGPVGQPQHF
NA,NA,TRBJ2-1,TRBV5-1,TGCGCCAGCAGCTTGTGGCAGGGGGGATCCCCCGAGCAGTTCTTC,CASSLWQGGSPEQFF
NA,NA,TRBJ1-6,TRBV4-1,TGCGCCAGCAGCCAAGTGAAAACACGGAGAAACCGGTCACCCCTCCACTTT,CASSQVKTRRNRSPLHF
TRBD1,NA,TRBJ1-2,TRBV28,TGTGCCTTGGGACAGGGGGTTTATGGCTACACCTTC,CALGQGVYGYTF
TRBD2,once,TRBJ2-7,TRBV6-1,TGTGCCAGCAGTGAATCGGCGGGAGGGCCCTCCGAGCAGTACTTC,CASSESAGGPSEQYF
TRBD1,NA,TRBJ1-5,TRBV2,TGTGCCAGCACCTGGACAGGGGGCGGCAATCAGCCCCAGCATTTT,CASTWTGGGNQPQHF
TRBD2,NA,TRBJ2-5,TRBV9,TGTGCCAGCAGCCCCCCCGGACTAGGAGGTTCAGAGACCCAGTACTTC,CASSPPGLGGSETQYF
TRBD2,NA,TRBJ2-3,TRBV30,TGTGCCTGGAAAAGAACCAGCGGGAGGCCAGATACGCAGTATTTT,CAWKRTSGRPDTQYF
TRBD1,NA,TRBJ2-6,TRBV27,TGTGCCAGCAGACCCACAGGGGCCGGGGCCAACGTCCTGACTTTC,CASRPTGAGANVLTF
NA,NA,TRBJ1-1,TRBV6-5,TGTGCCAGCAGTGCTGACAGATCCATGAACACTGAAGCTTTCTTT,CASSADRSMNTEAFF
NA,NA,TRBJ1-3,TRBV18,TGTGCCAGCTCACCCAGGGATTCCTCTGGAAACACCATATATTTT,CASSPRDSSGNTIYF
TRBD2,NA,TRBJ2-7,TRBV14,TGTGCCAGCAGCCAAGATAGGGGACTAGCGGGGCCGACCTACGAGCAGTACTTC,CASSQDRGLAGPTYEQYF
NA,NA,TRBJ2-5,TRBV7-9,TGTGCCAGCAGCTTAGACAGGACCGACGAAGAGACCCAGTACTTC,CASSLDRTDEETQYF
NA,NA,TRBJ2-6,TRBV2,TGTGCCAGCAGTAACCCCCTAAGATCTGGGGCCAACGTCCTGACTTTC,CASSNPLRSGANVLTF
TRBD1,NA,TRBJ2-3,TRBV18,TGTGCCAGCTCAAAGGGACAGGTCACAGATACGCAGTATTTT,CASSKGQVTDTQYF
TRBD1,NA,TRBJ1-6,TRBV27,TGTGCCAGCAGTTTACTCCGGGACAGGGTGGAATCACCCCTCCACTTT,CASSLLRDRVESPLHF
TRBD2,NA,TRBJ2-7,TRBV5-6,TGTGCCAGCAGCCAAGGACTAGCGCTTAGCGAGCAGTACTTC,CASSQGLALSEQYF
NA,NA,TRBJ2-2,TRBV6-5,TGTGCCAGCAGAGTACAGAACACCGGGGAGCTGTTTTTT,CASRVQNTGELFF
TRBD1,NA,TRBJ1-2,TRBV12-5,TGTGCTAGTGGTCTAGGGACAGGGGGCGATCCGGGCTATGGCTACACCTTC,CASGLGTGGDPGYGYTF